Here is one T cell receptor (beta chain) with its context. The antigen is undetermined. Only in-frame clones appear in the TCRdb table, and some are missing; sequencing was by immunoSEQ multiplex PCR. This table holds approximately 130,000 clones, 84% found once. This entry comes from a study of identifying expanded T cells in peripheral blood. Trimming pared 3 bases from V and 4 bases from J, leaving 13 bases between. The CDR3 length is 15 residues. Germline loops: CDR1 MNHNY, CDR2 SVGAGI (reference sequence). General observations from the study: Roughly 1.1 clones differed between technical replicates, versus approximately 17 and 20 over time. Variance in clone template counts between roughly two-week samples significantly increased with total template count across all healthy donors.

The chain uses TRBV6-6 and TRBJ1-5; D possibly corresponds to TRBD1 (5 bases). Sequencing was done on a sample of blood. The sequence came from a person between 18 and 75 years old in good health. CDR3 sequence reads: CASSYEGRRNQPQHF. In DNA, the CDR3 is TGTGCCAGCAGTTATGAGGGACGGAGGAATCAGCCCCAGCATTTT.